This T cell receptor (beta chain) was captured in a study of shared clonotypes between healthy human individuals. Each PCR replicate from the sorted subsets contained 150 to 200 ng DNA, which is tens of thousands of T cell genomes. Assay: immunoSEQ multiplex PCR; the TCRdb copy retains only in-frame clones and omits some. The table records under 80,000 clones, roughly three fifths of them present only once. Sequencing was carried out using memory CD8+ T cells sorted from blood. The subset is: CD45RO+ cells pooled with CCR7-negative TemRA cells. The TCR comes from a man between 25 and 39 years old in good health.

CDR3 protein: CAISETRDQPQHF. CDR3 bases: TGTGCCATCAGTGAGACCAGGGATCAGCCCCAGCATTTT. The V call is TRBV10-3, the J call TRBJ1-5; TRBD1 is a possible D gene (5 bases). Deletions cut 2 bases from V and 5 bases from J, with 7 bases between. Germline loops: CDR1 ENHRY, CDR2 SYGVKD. This CDR3 contains 13 residues.